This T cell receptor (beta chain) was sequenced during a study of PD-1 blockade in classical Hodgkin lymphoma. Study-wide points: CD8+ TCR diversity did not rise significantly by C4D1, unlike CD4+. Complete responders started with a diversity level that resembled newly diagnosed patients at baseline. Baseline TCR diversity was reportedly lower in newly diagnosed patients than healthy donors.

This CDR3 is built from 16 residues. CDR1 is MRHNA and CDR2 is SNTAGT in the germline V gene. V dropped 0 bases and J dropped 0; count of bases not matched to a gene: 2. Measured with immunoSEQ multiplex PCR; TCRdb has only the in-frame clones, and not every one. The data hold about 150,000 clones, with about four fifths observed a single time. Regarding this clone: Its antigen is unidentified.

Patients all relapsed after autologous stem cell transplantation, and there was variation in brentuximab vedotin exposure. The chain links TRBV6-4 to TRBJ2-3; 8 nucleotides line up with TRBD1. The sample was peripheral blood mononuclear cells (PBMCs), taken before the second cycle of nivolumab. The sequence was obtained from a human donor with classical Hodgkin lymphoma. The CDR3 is CASSDSRQGSTDTQYF. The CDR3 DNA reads TGTGCCAGCAGTGACTCGAGACAGGGGAGCACAGATACGCAGTATTTT.